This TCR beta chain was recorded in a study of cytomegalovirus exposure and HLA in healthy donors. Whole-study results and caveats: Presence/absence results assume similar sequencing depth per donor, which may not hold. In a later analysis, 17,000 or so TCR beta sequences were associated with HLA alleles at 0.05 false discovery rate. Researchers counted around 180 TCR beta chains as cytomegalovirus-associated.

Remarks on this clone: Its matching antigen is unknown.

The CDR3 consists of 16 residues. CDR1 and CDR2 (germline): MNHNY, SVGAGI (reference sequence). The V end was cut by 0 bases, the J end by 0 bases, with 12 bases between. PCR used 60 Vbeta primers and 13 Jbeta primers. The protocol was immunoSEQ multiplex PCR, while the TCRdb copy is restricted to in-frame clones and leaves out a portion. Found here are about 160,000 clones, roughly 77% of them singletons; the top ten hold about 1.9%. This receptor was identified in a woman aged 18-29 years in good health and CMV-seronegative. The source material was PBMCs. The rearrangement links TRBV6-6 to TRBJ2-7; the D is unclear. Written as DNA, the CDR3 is TGTGCCAGCAGTTACTCGACACAGCTTCACTCCTACGAGCAGTACTTC. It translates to CASSYSTQLHSYEQYF.